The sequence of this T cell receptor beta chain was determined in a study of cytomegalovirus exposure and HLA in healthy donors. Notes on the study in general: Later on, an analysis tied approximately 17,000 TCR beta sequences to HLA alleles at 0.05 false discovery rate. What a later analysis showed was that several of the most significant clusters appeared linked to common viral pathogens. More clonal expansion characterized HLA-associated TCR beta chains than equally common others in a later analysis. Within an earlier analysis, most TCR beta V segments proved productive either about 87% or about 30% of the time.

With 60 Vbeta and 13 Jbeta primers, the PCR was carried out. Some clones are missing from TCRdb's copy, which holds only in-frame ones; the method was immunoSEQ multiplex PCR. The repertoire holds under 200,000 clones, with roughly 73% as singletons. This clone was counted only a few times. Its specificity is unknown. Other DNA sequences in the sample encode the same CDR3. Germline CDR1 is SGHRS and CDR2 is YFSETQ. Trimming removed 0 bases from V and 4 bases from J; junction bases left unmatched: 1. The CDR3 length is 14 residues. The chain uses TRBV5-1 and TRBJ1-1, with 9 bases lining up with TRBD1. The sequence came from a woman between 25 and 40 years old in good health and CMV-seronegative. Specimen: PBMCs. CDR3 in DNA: TGCGCCAGCAGCTTGGGACAGGGGGGCACTGAAGCTTTCTTT. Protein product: CASSLGQGGTEAFF.